This T cell receptor (beta chain) emerged from a study of blood T cell repertoires in COVID-19 (dated by TCRdb to the early 2020s). Describing the broader study: Collaborator samples came from the United States, Italy and Spain and covered acute and convalescent phases of COVID-19. The samples were drawn from two sources: the first 160 participants of the ongoing ImmuneRACE study, and about 1,300 subjects contributed by 6 global collaborators. The material from the prospective study consisted of cDNA or gDNA derived from T cells, B-cell-depleted T cells, or PBMCs. The sample metadata nearly always contained a de-identified subject ID, COVID-19 status, age in years and sex. The repertoires were released in a freely available public database intended as a resource for research on the immune response to SARS-CoV-2. Where available, HLA class I and class II types were taken from metadata supplied by the sample provider and were not determined by assay-based typing. Subjects who had been exposed to COVID-19, were actively infected with it, or had recovered from it provided the deeply sampled blood TCRbeta repertoires that made up the dataset.

The CDR3 starts with the cysteine, ends with the phenylalanine, and has 15 residues. The entry retains the CDR3 DNA only, 45 bases that are in frame from base 1. The germline V gene sets CDR1 to MNHEY and CDR2 to SVGEGT. Here V drops 2 bases and J drops 9 bases, and the junction holds 4 bases not matched to any gene. The immunoSEQ Assay, a bias-controlled multiplex PCR, was used to amplify TCRbeta CDR3 regions from genomic DNA. Under the source paper's analysis protocol: Within the assay, amplification of reference gene primers was used to estimate how many nucleated cells each sample contained. To quantify the absolute abundance of each unique TCRbeta CDR3 rearrangement, sequence reads were collapsed and filtered. Productive Simpson clonality was computed per sample as the square root of Simpson's diversity index over productive rearrangements. TCRdb retrieved this table from immuneACCESS and kept in-frame rearrangements only. Not all clones are present; in checked studies, unresolved V genes account for under half, and no reason is known for the remainder. The DNA was the basis for D and trimming; V, J and clone size are from that table. The sample table lists approximately 46,000 clones, around 86% of them with a count of one. Around 20% of the sample is in the top ten clones.

In Seattle, one collaborating source enrolled patients while the infection was active and tracked those patients longitudinally over the course of disease. Collaborating institutions collected whole blood in K2EDTA tubes following their own protocols. For TCRbeta analysis, collaborators shipped samples as frozen whole blood, isolated PBMCs, or DNA extracted from either of those sample types. Worth noting for this clone: Its target antigen remains unknown. The input lacks base qualities; no much larger clone sits a single base away.

What the authors observed across the whole study: The amount of clinical and demographic metadata varied by source and participant and was provided uncurated.

In this chain, TRBV6-2 or TRBV6-3 is recombined with TRBJ2-1; TRBD2 aligns with 13 central bases. The source of this sequence is a woman of 80 years or more with COVID-19, enrolled during active disease. The specimen sequenced was peripheral blood. The CDR3 loop reads CASSYQGLAGFEQFF. At the DNA level, the sequence is TGTGCCAGCAGTTACCAGGGACTAGCGGGATTTGAGCAGTTCTTC.